The subject of this entry is one T cell receptor beta chain. CDR3 size: 14 residues. CDR1 and CDR2 (germline): SGHAT, FQDESV (reference sequence). V was clipped by 1 base and J by 4 bases, with 11 bases between them. Under the authors' procedure: From reference gene primer amplification, estimates of nucleated cell counts were derived. Only in-frame clones appear in the TCRdb table, and some are missing; sequencing was by immunoSEQ multiplex PCR. Clone size and V and J calls were adopted from that table, with D and trimming inferred from the DNA. The data show about 280,000 clones, roughly 89% seen once. The data derive from a study of blood T cell repertoires in COVID-19. Study overall: Samples came from the United States, Italy and Spain, spanning acute and convalescent COVID-19.

Sequenced input: peripheral blood. The clonotype originates from a woman aged 25 to 39 with active or convalescent COVID-19. This chain links TRBV11-1 with TRBJ2-7; no clear D gene. CDR3 DNA: TGTGCCAGCAGCTTAGGTTTAAATGTGTACGAGCAGTACTTC. As protein: CASSLGLNVYEQYF.